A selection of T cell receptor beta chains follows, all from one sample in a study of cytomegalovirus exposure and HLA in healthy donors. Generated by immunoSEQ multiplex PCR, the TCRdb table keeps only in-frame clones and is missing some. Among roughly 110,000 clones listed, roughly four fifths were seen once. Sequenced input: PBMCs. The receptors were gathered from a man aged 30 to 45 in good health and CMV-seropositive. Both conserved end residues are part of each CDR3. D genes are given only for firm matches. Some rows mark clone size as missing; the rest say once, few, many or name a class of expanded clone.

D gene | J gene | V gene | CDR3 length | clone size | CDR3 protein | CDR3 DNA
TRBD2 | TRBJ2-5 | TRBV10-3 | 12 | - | CATAGTKETQYF | TGTGCCACCGCCGGGACTAAAGAGACCCAGTACTTC
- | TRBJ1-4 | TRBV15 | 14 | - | CATSRVRSNEKLFF | TGTGCCACCAGCAGAGTCAGATCCAATGAAAAACTGTTTTTT
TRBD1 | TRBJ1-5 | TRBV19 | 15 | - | CASSKDRVWNQPQHF | TGTGCCAGTAGTAAAGACAGGGTTTGGAATCAGCCCCAGCATTTT
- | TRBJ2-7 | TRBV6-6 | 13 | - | CASNRELTYEQYF | TGTGCCAGCAACAGGGAACTGACCTACGAGCAGTACTTC
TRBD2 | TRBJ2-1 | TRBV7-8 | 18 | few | CASSLNKLAGGDLNEQFF | TGTGCCAGCAGCTTAAACAAACTAGCGGGAGGGGATCTGAATGAGCAGTTCTTC
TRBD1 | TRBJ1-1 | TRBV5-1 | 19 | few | CASSLRSGTGVSGGTEAFF | TGCGCCAGCAGCTTACGATCCGGGACAGGGGTATCGGGCGGCACTGAAGCTTTCTTT
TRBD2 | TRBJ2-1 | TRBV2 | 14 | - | CASSPGGGDNEQFF | TGTGCCAGCAGTCCCGGGGGGGGTGACAATGAGCAGTTCTTC
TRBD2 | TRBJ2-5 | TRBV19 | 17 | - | CASSMLREGRAIQPQYF | TGTGCCAGTAGTATGTTAAGGGAGGGCAGGGCAATCCAGCCCCAGTACTTC
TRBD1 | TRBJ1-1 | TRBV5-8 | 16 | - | CASSSWGQGIVTEAFF | TGTGCCAGCAGCTCTTGGGGACAGGGAATCGTCACTGAAGCTTTCTTT
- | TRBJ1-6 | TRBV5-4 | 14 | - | CASSSKTGNSPLHF | TGTGCCAGCAGCTCTAAAACAGGGAATTCACCCCTCCACTTT
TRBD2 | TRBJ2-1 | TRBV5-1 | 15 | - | CASSLEGTNNNEQFF | TGCGCCAGCAGCTTGGAAGGGACTAATAATAATGAGCAGTTCTTC
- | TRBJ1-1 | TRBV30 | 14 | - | CAWCPRILNTEAFF | TGTGCCTGGTGCCCTAGGATATTGAACACTGAAGCTTTCTTT
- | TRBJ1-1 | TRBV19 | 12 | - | CASRQPNTEAFF | TGTGCCAGTAGACAGCCGAACACTGAAGCTTTCTTT
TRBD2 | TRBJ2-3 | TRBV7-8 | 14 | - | CASSFREGRDTQYF | TGTGCCAGCAGCTTTCGGGAGGGGAGAGATACGCAGTATTTT
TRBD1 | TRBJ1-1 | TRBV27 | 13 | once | CASSWTGEAEAFF | TGTGCCAGCAGTTGGACAGGGGAGGCTGAAGCTTTCTTT
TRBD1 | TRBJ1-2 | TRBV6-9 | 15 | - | CASSYPWTGAGGYTF | TGTGCCAGCAGTTATCCATGGACAGGGGCGGGTGGCTACACCTTC
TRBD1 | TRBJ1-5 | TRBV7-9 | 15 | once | CASSKGQGGNQPQHF | TGTGCCAGCAGCAAGGGACAGGGGGGTAATCAGCCCCAGCATTTT
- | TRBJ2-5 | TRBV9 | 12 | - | CASSVNRETQYF | TGTGCCAGCAGCGTTAACCGGGAGACCCAGTACTTC
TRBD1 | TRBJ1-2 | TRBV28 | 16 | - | CASSRLTGARGYGYTF | TGTGCCAGCAGCCGCCTGACAGGGGCGCGAGGCTATGGCTACACCTTC
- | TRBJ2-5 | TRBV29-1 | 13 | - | CSVDSGLQETQYF | TGCAGCGTTGATTCAGGACTCCAGGAGACCCAGTACTTC
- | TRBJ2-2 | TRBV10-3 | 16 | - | CAISEESGVGTGELFF | TGTGCCATCAGTGAGGAGTCAGGGGTTGGGACCGGGGAGCTGTTTTTT
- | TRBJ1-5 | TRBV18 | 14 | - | CASSPDRIGQPQHF | TGTGCCAGCTCACCCGACAGGATCGGTCAGCCCCAGCATTTT
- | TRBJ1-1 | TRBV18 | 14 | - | CASSPSGFGQRAFF | TGTGCCAGCTCACCATCAGGGTTCGGGCAGAGGGCTTTCTTT
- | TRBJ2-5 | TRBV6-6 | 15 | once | CASKTEDGGTETQYF | TGTGCCAGCAAGACGGAGGATGGGGGCACGGAGACCCAGTACTTC
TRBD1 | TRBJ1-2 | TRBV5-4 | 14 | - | CASSPSGGIYGYTF | TGTGCCAGCAGCCCGTCAGGGGGCATCTATGGCTACACCTTC
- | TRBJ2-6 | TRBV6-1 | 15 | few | CASSLQVSGANVLTF | TGTGCCAGCAGTCTACAGGTCTCTGGGGCCAACGTCCTGACTTTC
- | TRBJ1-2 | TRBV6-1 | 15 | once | CASRRGWDPNYGYTF | TGTGCCAGCCGGAGGGGCTGGGATCCTAACTATGGCTACACCTTC
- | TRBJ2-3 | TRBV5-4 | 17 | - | CASSLLPFGGSTDTQYF | TGTGCCAGCAGCTTATTGCCCTTCGGCGGTTCCACAGATACGCAGTATTTT
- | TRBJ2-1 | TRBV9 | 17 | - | CASSVGMSVNSYNEQFF | TGTGCCAGCAGCGTAGGAATGAGCGTCAACTCCTACAATGAGCAGTTCTTC
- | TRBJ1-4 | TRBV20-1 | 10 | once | CSASREKLFF | TGCAGTGCTAGTCGGGAAAAACTGTTTTTT
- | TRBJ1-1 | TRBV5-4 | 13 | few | CASSSGGRTEAFF | TGTGCCAGCAGCTCGGGAGGGAGGACTGAAGCTTTCTTT
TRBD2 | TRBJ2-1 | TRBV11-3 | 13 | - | CASSSGLAGGQFF | TGTGCCAGCAGCTCCGGACTAGCGGGGGGACAGTTCTTC
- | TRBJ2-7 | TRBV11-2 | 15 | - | CASSSSGSSPYEQYF | TGTGCCAGCAGCTCGTCCGGGTCTTCTCCCTACGAGCAGTACTTC
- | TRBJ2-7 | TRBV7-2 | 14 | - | CASSSTGTRYEQYF | TGTGCCAGCAGCTCAACAGGGACCCGCTACGAGCAGTACTTC
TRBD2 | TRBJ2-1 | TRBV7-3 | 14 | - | CASSLRGGFNEQFF | TGTGCCAGCAGCTTAAGGGGGGGGTTCAATGAGCAGTTCTTC
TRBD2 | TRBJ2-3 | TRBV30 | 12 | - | CAWNSGGDTQYF | TGTGCCTGGAATTCGGGAGGGGATACGCAGTATTTT
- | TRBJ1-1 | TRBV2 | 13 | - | CASKPRTATEAFF | TGTGCCAGCAAGCCGCGGACAGCCACTGAAGCTTTCTTT
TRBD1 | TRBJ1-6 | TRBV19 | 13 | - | CASSLGQDSPLHF | TGTGCCAGTAGTTTGGGACAGGACTCACCCCTCCACTTT
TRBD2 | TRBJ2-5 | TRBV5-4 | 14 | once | CASSPGTRIETQYF | TGTGCCAGCAGCCCCGGGACTAGAATTGAGACCCAGTACTTC
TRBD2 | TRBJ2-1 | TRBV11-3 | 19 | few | CASSDGLAGGNEGIDEQFF | TGTGCCAGCAGCGACGGACTAGCGGGAGGGAATGAGGGTATCGATGAGCAGTTCTTC
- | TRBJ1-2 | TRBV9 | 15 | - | CASSVGGDLNYGYTF | TGTGCCAGCAGCGTAGGGGGGGACCTCAACTATGGCTACACCTTC